The 21 T cell receptor beta chains in this list originate from one sample, sequenced in a study of T cells after yellow fever vaccination. TCRdb fed the 5' RACE reads into MiXCR, producing one record per CDR3 protein. This sample carries about 250,000 distinct CDR3 sequences, about 3.7% of them seen once, and the ten largest clones take under 20%. The input for sequencing was PBMCs, taken 15 days after the yellow fever booster vaccination. The receptors were gathered from a young man who received the YFV17D yellow fever vaccine.

At least ten counts were recorded for this clonotype. The genes are TRBV5-1 and TRBJ2-1; TRBD2 agrees at 8 bases. CDR1 is SGHRS and CDR2 is YFSETQ in the germline V gene. The V and J ends lost 4 bases and 15 bases, in that order; junction bases with no gene match: 15. The CDR3 has 14 amino acids. The CDR3 is CASSASSGSTGGFF. CDR3 sequence (DNA): TGCGCCAGCAGCGCCTCTAGCGGGTCCACCGGCGGGTTCTTC.

This clonotype was observed many times. The V gene is TRBV20-1, the J gene TRBJ2-3, with D unresolved. V was cut by 6 bases and J by 0 bases, with 13 bases left in between. The CDR3 covers 14 residues. Germline CDR1 reads DFQATT; CDR2 reads SNEGSKA (reference sequence). The CDR3 is CSASDRRSTDTQYF. CDR3 DNA: TGCAGTGCCTCGGACCGGAGAAGCACAGATACGCAGTATTTT.

There are many counts of this clonotype. This chain uses TRBV20-1 with TRBJ1-5, with a weak D call TRBD1 (6 bases). Deletions cut 5 bases from V and 3 bases from J, with 17 bases between. The V gene's germline CDR1 is DFQATT and CDR2 SNEGSKA (reference sequence). This CDR3 region has 15 residues. The CDR3 loop reads CSAAPPTGTNQPQHF. The CDR3, as DNA: TGCAGTGCTGCCCCGCCGACAGGCACCAATCAGCCCCAGCATTTT.

This clonotype showed up many times. This chain uses TRBV6-5 with TRBJ1-4; D is undetermined. Per the germline V gene, CDR1 is MNHEY and CDR2 is SVGAGI. The CDR3 totals 14 residues. V lost 0 bases, J lost 7 bases, and 9 bases lay in between. The CDR3 reads CASSYSQTREKLFF. In nucleotides, the CDR3 is TGTGCCAGCAGTTACTCACAGACGCGTGAAAAACTGTTTTTT.

This clonotype was detected many times. The rearrangement links TRBV7-2 to TRBJ1-5, with a possible D match to TRBD1 (6 bases). V lost 0 bases and J 6 bases, leaving 9 bases between the germline ends. The length of the CDR3 is 14 residues. Germline CDR1 is SGHTA and CDR2 is FQGNSA. As DNA, the CDR3 is TGTGCCAGCAGCTTAGCAGGGGGAGTTCAGCCCCAGCATTTT. Amino acids: CASSLAGGVQPQHF.

The chain carries TRBV7-2 and TRBJ1-2; no definite D call. Trimming shortened V by 3 bases and J by 1 base, and 6 bases separated the two germline ends. This CDR3 has 13 amino acids. CDR1 SGHTA and CDR2 FQGNSA come from the germline V gene. The CDR3 bases are TGTGCCAGCAGCTTTTACCTTAACTATGGCTACACCTTC. It encodes CASSFYLNYGYTF.

Many counts were recorded for this clonotype. The chain couples TRBV20-1 to TRBJ1-1, with D possibly being TRBD1 (5 bases). Germline loops: CDR1 DFQATT, CDR2 SNEGSKA (reference sequence). The CDR3 loop spans 14 amino acids. The germline V and J ends were trimmed by 6 bases and 2 bases, with 16 bases remaining between them. The CDR3 DNA follows: TGCAGTGCCCTCTACTTCGGGGGAAACACTGAAGCTTTCTTT. Translation gives CSALYFGGNTEAFF.

This clonotype was seen ten or more times. The J gene is TRBJ2-1, the V gene TRBV7-8; 8 nucleotides line up with TRBD1. Germline values: CDR1 SGHVS, CDR2 FQNEAQ. The CDR3 spans 16 residues. J was trimmed by 8 bases and V by 5 bases; bases with no gene match: 14. The chain's CDR3 is CASSHPRTGIGDEQFF. CDR3 coding DNA: TGTGCCAGCAGCCACCCCCGGACAGGGATAGGTGATGAGCAGTTCTTC.

In its sample, this clonotype was seen many times. The rearrangement links TRBV5-1 to TRBJ2-3; 10 bases are shared with TRBD2. This CDR3 is 16 amino acids long. The V segment lost 1 base and the J segment 2 bases; nucleotides outside the gene matches: 4. From germline, CDR1 is SGHRS and CDR2 YFSETQ. CDR3 DNA sequence: TGCGCCAGCAGCTTGACTAGCGGGGCCACCACAGATACGCAGTATTTT. It yields the protein CASSLTSGATTDTQYF.

In this sample, this clonotype turned up many times. The chain carries TRBV7-2 and TRBJ1-1, with D possibly matching TRBD1 (5 bases). The CDR3 runs 13 residues. Germline V gene sequence: CDR1 SGHTA, CDR2 FQGNSA. Trimming stripped 5 bases from V and 6 bases from J, with 13 bases between. CDR3 sequence: CASSGGKEPEAFF. The CDR3, as DNA: TGTGCCAGCAGCGGGGGGAAGGAGCCTGAAGCTTTCTTT.

Ten or more counts support this clonotype. This chain links TRBV18 with TRBJ2-5; 7 bases match TRBD2. CDR3 size: 14 residues. Germline CDR1 is KGHSH and CDR2 is LQKENI. Unmatched junction bases numbered 5, after V lost 3 bases and J lost 4 bases. CDR3 DNA sequence: TGTGCCAGCTCACCTGGACTAGGACGAGAGACCCAGTACTTC. Its translation: CASSPGLGRETQYF.

This clonotype was found many times. The J gene is TRBJ2-7, the V gene TRBV18; D ambiguous. Per germline, CDR1 KGHSH and CDR2 LQKENI. This CDR3 spans 13 amino acids. The V end lost 2 bases, the J end lost 0 bases, and 5 bases lay between the germline ends. For the CDR3, the DNA is TGTGCCAGCTCACCAGCTAGCTCCTACGAGCAGTACGTC. This encodes CASSPASSYEQYV.

V gene TRBV6-6 combines with J gene TRBJ2-1; weak D call: TRBD2 (5 bases). The V gene lost 3 bases and the J gene lost 6 bases, with 15 bases spanning the gap. Per the germline V gene, CDR1 is MNHNY and CDR2 is SVGAGI (reference sequence). This CDR3 spans 15 amino acids. CDR3 amino acids: CASSYRGRRINEQFF. The CDR3 DNA reads TGTGCCAGCAGTTATAGAGGCAGGAGGATCAATGAGCAGTTCTTC.

This clonotype was detected many times. The V call is TRBV29-1, the J call TRBJ1-2; D unclear. Per germline, CDR1 SQVTM and CDR2 ANQGSEA. The ends were cut back, 1 base at V and 3 bases at J, with 9 bases in the middle. This CDR3 is built from 13 residues. Here the CDR3 reads CSVEARGYYGYTF. CDR3 nucleotide sequence: TGCAGCGTTGAAGCGCGCGGCTACTATGGCTACACCTTC. Drawing the rest from reference TRBV29-1 and TRBJ1-2, the complete variable domain is SAVISQKPSRDICQRGTSLTIQCQVDSQVTMMFWYRQQPGQSLTLIATANQGSEATYESGFVIDKFPISRPNLTFSTLTVSNMSPEDSSIYLCSVEARGYYGYTFGSGTRLTVV.

Regarding this clonotype: This may be a read error: a much more frequent sequence differs by one nucleotide. This chain links TRBV24-1 with TRBJ2-3, with 7 bases identical to TRBD1. CDR1 and CDR2 from the germline V gene are KGHDR and SFDVKD. V trimming: 12 bases; J trimming: 4 bases; junction bases outside the gene matches: 9. This CDR3 has 13 amino acids. Here the CDR3 DNA reads TGTGCCGCCCAGGGACAGATAGCAGATACGCAGTATTTT. The encoded protein is CAAQGQIADTQYF.

The rearrangement links TRBV13 to TRBJ2-1; 10 bases map to TRBD1. Germline CDR1 and CDR2: PRHDT and FYEKMQ (reference sequence). The CDR3 contains 13 residues. Losses at the gene ends were 5 bases for V and 6 bases for J; bases not matched to a gene: 1. The CDR3 DNA follows: TGTGCCAGCAGCCGACAGGGGGCCAATGAGCAGTTCTTC. Translated, it gives CASSRQGANEQFF.

This clonotype was detected ten times or more. The chain joins TRBV10-3 to TRBJ2-3; D gene ambiguous. Looked up from germline, CDR1 is ENHRY and CDR2 is SYGVKD. The CDR3 covers 13 residues. Trimming left V 5 bases short and J 5 bases short, with 11 bases between. In nucleotides, the CDR3 is TGTGCCATCAGTACTCCTGGAAAAGATACGCAGTATTTT. Its translation: CAISTPGKDTQYF.

This clonotype has ten or more counts. The rearrangement joins TRBV7-9 to TRBJ2-7; tentative D call: TRBD2 (6 bases). Germline V gene lookup returns CDR1 SEHNR and CDR2 FQNEAQ (reference sequence). V was shortened by 5 bases and J by 7 bases, with 12 bases between the two germline ends. This CDR3 has 12 residues. The CDR3 region has the DNA TGTGCCAGCAGCCCCACGGGACTTGAGCAGTACTTC. Protein sequence: CASSPTGLEQYF.

This clonotype was detected ten times or more. This chain uses TRBV12-3 or TRBV12-4 with TRBJ1-2, with 9 bases matching TRBD1. The V and J ends lost 6 bases and 2 bases, in that order; junction bases with no gene match: 4. The CDR3 runs to 14 residues. The DNA of the CDR3 is TGTGCCAGCAGCTCCGGGACAGGGAACTATGGCTACACCTTC. Its protein product is CASSSGTGNYGYTF.

This clonotype was seen many times. This chain joins TRBV5-1 and TRBJ2-5, with 10 bases matching TRBD1. The V and J ends lost 2 bases and 5 bases, in that order; junction bases with no gene match: 9. The CDR3 is 16 amino acids. Germline assignment: CDR1 SGHRS and CDR2 YFSETQ. The CDR3 is CASSFSRDRGYETQYF. For the CDR3, the DNA is TGCGCCAGCAGCTTCAGCCGGGACAGGGGATACGAGACCCAGTACTTC.

In this sample, this clonotype turned up many times. V usage is TRBV18 and J usage is TRBJ1-2; TRBD1 matches at 8 bases. Losses at the gene ends were 8 bases for V and 3 bases for J; bases not matched to a gene: 5. Germline assignment: CDR1 KGHSH and CDR2 LQKENI. The CDR3 runs 13 residues. CDR3 DNA sequence: TGTGCCAGCGCCTCAGGGGGCGACTATGGCTACACCTTC. Translating it yields CASASGGDYGYTF. The whole variable domain, filled in from reference TRBV18 and TRBJ1-2, reads NAGVMQNPRHLVRRRGQEARLRCSPMKGHSHVYWYRQLPEEGLKFMVYLQKENIIDESGMPKERFSAEFPKEGPSILRIQQVVRGDSAAYFCASASGGDYGYTFGSGTRLTVV.